The rows below give T cell receptor beta chains drawn from one sample of a study of cytomegalovirus exposure and HLA in healthy donors. Profiling relied on immunoSEQ multiplex PCR, and the TCRdb table lists in-frame clones only, not all of them. This table holds fewer than 150,000 clones. Input material: PBMCs. The source of these receptors is an older woman in good health and CMV-seronegative. Each CDR3 is given without its conserved first and last residue. Each record gives: V gene, J gene, CDR3 protein.

v_gene: TRBV28
j_gene: TRBJ1-2
CDR3aa: ASSPGGAGYGYT

v_gene: TRBV6-5
j_gene: TRBJ1-2
CDR3aa: ASFGQGLSGGYT

v_gene: TRBV19
j_gene: TRBJ1-6
CDR3aa: ASSRDRDPYSPLH

v_gene: TRBV4-2
j_gene: TRBJ2-3
CDR3aa: ASSQESVSGGREDTQY

v_gene: TRBV6-5
j_gene: TRBJ1-1
CDR3aa: ASSRTGGTDTEAF

v_gene: TRBV11-3
j_gene: TRBJ1-3
CDR3aa: ASSLTAYSGNTIY

v_gene: TRBV18
j_gene: TRBJ1-1
CDR3aa: ASSAGQGTEAF

v_gene: TRBV4-1
j_gene: TRBJ2-7
CDR3aa: ASSHKGAYEQY

v_gene: TRBV5-1
j_gene: TRBJ2-7
CDR3aa: ASSDLTRAYEQY

v_gene: TRBV9
j_gene: TRBJ2-1
CDR3aa: ASSGPGGLSYNEQF

v_gene: TRBV27
j_gene: TRBJ2-3
CDR3aa: ASSLKGGGGITDTQY

v_gene: TRBV7-8
j_gene: TRBJ2-3
CDR3aa: ASSLWGGSGSTDTQY

v_gene: TRBV28
j_gene: TRBJ2-3
CDR3aa: ASSLSILADSTDTQY

v_gene: TRBV25-1
j_gene: TRBJ1-5
CDR3aa: ASSDRGNQPQH

v_gene: TRBV10-3
j_gene: TRBJ1-1
CDR3aa: AIRTGGRTEAF

v_gene: TRBV7-8
j_gene: TRBJ1-1
CDR3aa: ASSLTTGAEAF

v_gene: TRBV11-3
j_gene: TRBJ2-1
CDR3aa: ASSLGQSSYNEQF

v_gene: TRBV29-1
j_gene: TRBJ2-6
CDR3aa: SVIRAGANVLT

v_gene: TRBV16
j_gene: TRBJ1-2
CDR3aa: ASSHNPEFYT

v_gene: TRBV18
j_gene: TRBJ1-5
CDR3aa: ASSPSTGTDYNQPQH

v_gene: TRBV7-2
j_gene: TRBJ1-3
CDR3aa: ASSFNRNGGTIY

v_gene: TRBV21-1
j_gene: TRBJ2-7
CDR3aa: ASSKWVRTNSYEQY

v_gene: TRBV5-1
j_gene: TRBJ1-1
CDR3aa: ASSGTGSDHTEAF

v_gene: TRBV7-2
j_gene: TRBJ1-2
CDR3aa: ASSGRQGRDGYT

v_gene: TRBV11-3
j_gene: TRBJ2-7
CDR3aa: ASSPGGDEQY

v_gene: TRBV6-5
j_gene: TRBJ1-1
CDR3aa: ASRTPGHLNTEAF

v_gene: TRBV28
j_gene: TRBJ2-7
CDR3aa: ASSYSSGRWEQY

v_gene: TRBV6-1
j_gene: TRBJ1-5
CDR3aa: ASKEGGAGQPQH

v_gene: TRBV28
j_gene: TRBJ1-2
CDR3aa: ASSMGQNYGYT

v_gene: TRBV5-4
j_gene: TRBJ2-5
CDR3aa: ASRNRQGQETQY

v_gene: TRBV29-1
j_gene: TRBJ2-1
CDR3aa: SGRDWSSYNEQF

v_gene: TRBV6-6
j_gene: TRBJ2-7
CDR3aa: ASSYRGAVYEQY

v_gene: TRBV5-8
j_gene: TRBJ2-5
CDR3aa: ASSFDRGRETQY

v_gene: TRBV7-9
j_gene: TRBJ1-3
CDR3aa: ASSYGASGLLSGNTIY

v_gene: TRBV11-2
j_gene: TRBJ1-1
CDR3aa: ASSLAGGRTEAF

v_gene: TRBV5-1
j_gene: TRBJ1-3
CDR3aa: ASSLSMGGSGNTIY